This T cell receptor beta chain came from a study of blood T cell repertoires in COVID-19. There are 19 residues in the CDR3. CDR1 SEHNR and CDR2 FQNEAQ come from the germline V gene (reference sequence). V was trimmed by 4 bases and J by 5 bases, leaving 27 bases between them. Some clones are missing from TCRdb's copy, which holds only in-frame ones; the method was immunoSEQ multiplex PCR. There are a few hundred thousand clones in the sample; less than 90% occur only once, and roughly 3% lies in the top ten. The sample consisted of PBMCs or T cells enriched from blood (not recorded which). This chain joins TRBV7-9 and TRBJ2-1; tentative D call: TRBD1 (6 bases). The sequence derives from a woman younger than 45 who had recovered from COVID-19. The CDR3 nucleotides read TGTGCCAGCAGCTCGGCCCCGGGACACCTCATCTTCGGCGACAATGAGCAGTTCTTC. This encodes CASSSAPGHLIFGDNEQFF.